This TCR beta chain emerged from a study of cytomegalovirus exposure and HLA in healthy donors. Study-level findings and limits: In vitro testing confirmed a few CMV-associated chains as specific for CMV antigens. An observed cluster of highly shared sequence variants was recorded as a likely sequencing artifact. TCR beta chains numbering more than 150 were designated cytomegalovirus-associated.

It was with 60 Vbeta and 13 Jbeta primers that the PCR ran. Sequencing used immunoSEQ multiplex PCR; TCRdb keeps in-frame clones, though not all of them. Of over 75,000 clones listed, 75% to 85% are singletons. The CDR3 loop spans 13 amino acids. The germline CDR1 and CDR2 sequences are MNHEY and SMNVEV (reference sequence). V lost 5 bases and J lost 3, with 11 bases in between. Concerning this clone: What it recognizes is unknown.

In nominal health when sampled, donors likely had unrecorded immune exposures nonetheless. This clonotype was sampled from a male donor in good health and CMV-seropositive. Sequencing input: PBMCs. V gene TRBV27 combines with J gene TRBJ2-7, with D possibly being TRBD2 (6 bases). As DNA, the CDR3 is TGTGCCAGCAGTCCTGGGAGGATCTACGAGCAGTACTTC. It specifies CASSPGRIYEQYF.